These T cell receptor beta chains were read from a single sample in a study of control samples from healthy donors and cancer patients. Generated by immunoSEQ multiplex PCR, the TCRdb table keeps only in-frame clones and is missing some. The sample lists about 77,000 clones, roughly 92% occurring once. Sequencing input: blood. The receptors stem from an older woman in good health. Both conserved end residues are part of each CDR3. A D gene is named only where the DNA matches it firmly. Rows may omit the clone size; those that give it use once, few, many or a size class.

TGTGCCATCAGTGAAAGGGGAGAGAATTCACCCCTCCACTTT CAISERGENSPLHF TRBJ1-6 - - TRBV10-3
TGTGCCAGTAGCGACAGGGGAGCAACTAATGAAAAACTGTTTTTT CASSDRGATNEKLFF TRBJ1-4 - TRBD1 TRBV19
TGTGCCAGCAGCCAATACCTGCTAGCTGAAGCTTTCTTT CASSQYLLAEAFF TRBJ1-1 - - TRBV3-1/TRBV3-2
TGTGCCAGCAGTTACTCGAACCGGCTCTCTGGAAACACCATATATTTT CASSYSNRLSGNTIYF TRBJ1-3 - - TRBV6-5
TGTGCCAGCAGTGAAGGCCCTGGGACTAGCGTACAAGAGACCCAGTACTTC CASSEGPGTSVQETQYF TRBJ2-5 - TRBD2 TRBV6-1
TGTGCCAGCAGTTTATTAGGGGGGGCTAGCGGGAGTACCGATACGCAGTATTTT CASSLLGGASGSTDTQYF TRBJ2-3 - TRBD2 TRBV27
TGTGCCAGCAGCTCTCACCCGGGACTAGAGGAGTACTTC CASSSHPGLEEYF TRBJ2-5 - TRBD2 TRBV11-2
TGCGCCAGCAGTGCGGGGGCCGGAACAGATACGCAGTATTTT CASSAGAGTDTQYF TRBJ2-3 - - TRBV5-1
TGTGCCAGCAGTTTCCTCCCGGGGGAGCAGTTCTTC CASSFLPGEQFF TRBJ2-1 - - TRBV28
TGTGCCAGCAGCCGAGCTGGGACTAGCGGCCTTGAGCAGTTCTTC CASSRAGTSGLEQFF TRBJ2-1 - TRBD2 TRBV7-9
TGTGCCAGTAAAGTTAACTATGGCTACACCTTC CASKVNYGYTF TRBJ1-2 - - TRBV3-1/TRBV3-2
TGTGCCAGCAGCAAGATAGGGGGACCGGCCAAAAATCAGCCCCAGCATTTT CASSKIGGPAKNQPQHF TRBJ1-5 - - TRBV21-1
TGTGCCAGCACCGTCTCCCGGGACACCATTGAAAAACTGTTTTTT CASTVSRDTIEKLFF TRBJ1-4 once - TRBV2
TGCGCCAGCAGTTACACAGGGAACACTGAAGCTTTCTTT CASSYTGNTEAFF TRBJ1-1 once - TRBV5-1
TGTGCCAGCGGTCCTGTAGGCTACACCATATATTTT CASGPVGYTIYF TRBJ1-3 - - TRBV2
TGTGCCAGCAGTGACGCAGGGGGCTATACCGGGGAGCTGTTTTTT CASSDAGGYTGELFF TRBJ2-2 - TRBD1 TRBV25-1
TGTGCCAGCAGCGCTCGAGGGGGACTGAATTCACCCCTCCACTTT CASSARGGLNSPLHF TRBJ1-6 - - TRBV9
TGTGCCAGCAGTGACCGGGACTATAAGAGGGCCCAGTACTTC CASSDRDYKRAQYF TRBJ2-5 - TRBD2 TRBV6-2/TRBV6-3
TGTGCCAGCAGCTTAGCCCACCAGGAGCGTTATGAGCAGTTCTTC CASSLAHQERYEQFF TRBJ2-1 - - TRBV7-2
TGTGCCAGCAGCCAAGAGACAGAATACAGCTCCTATAATTCACCCCTCCACTTT CASSQETEYSSYNSPLHF TRBJ1-6 - - TRBV16
TGTGCCAGCAGCGCCACCCCGGGACAGGGTAAGGAAAAACTGTTTTTT CASSATPGQGKEKLFF TRBJ1-4 - - TRBV21-1
TGTGCCAGCAGCTTAGGCACGAACACTGAAGCTTTCTTT CASSLGTNTEAFF TRBJ1-1 - - TRBV7-9
TGTGCCAGCAGCTTTTTATCGACAGGCGACTATGGCTACACCTTC CASSFLSTGDYGYTF TRBJ1-2 - - TRBV7-2
TGTGCCACCAGTGACCGGACAGCTAAGAATCAGCCCCAGCATTTT CATSDRTAKNQPQHF TRBJ1-5 - - TRBV24-1
TGTGCCAGTAGTATTGCTGGGAGCTCCTACGAGCAGTACTTC CASSIAGSSYEQYF TRBJ2-7 - - TRBV19
TGTGCCAGCAGCCTACAGGCCCTACTAGGTTGGCAGTTCTTC CASSLQALLGWQFF TRBJ2-1 - - TRBV11-2
TGTGCCAGCAGTTTGCTCACGGGAGCCGAGCAGTACTTC CASSLLTGAEQYF TRBJ2-7 - - TRBV28
TGTGCCAGCAGCTTAACGTTAATAGCGGGAACGAACACCGGGGAGCTGTTTTTT CASSLTLIAGTNTGELFF TRBJ2-2 once TRBD2 TRBV7-3
TGTGCCAGCAGCGTAGACGCGTTCACCAACATTCAGTACTTC CASSVDAFTNIQYF TRBJ2-4 once - TRBV9
TGTGCCAGCAGCTTAGGGTATAGTTCCTATAATTCACCCCTCCACTTT CASSLGYSSYNSPLHF TRBJ1-6 - - TRBV11-2
TGTGCCAGCAGCCCCCAGGTGAGCTATCAGCCCCAGCATTTT CASSPQVSYQPQHF TRBJ1-5 once - TRBV3-1/TRBV3-2
TGTGCCAGCAGCAACGGGGACGCCACTGAAGCTTTCTTT CASSNGDATEAFF TRBJ1-1 - - TRBV3-1/TRBV3-2
TGTGCCAGCAGCCAAGCCCTGGACAGCGTTCAAGAGACCCAGTACTTC CASSQALDSVQETQYF TRBJ2-5 - - TRBV3-1/TRBV3-2
TGTGCCATATCCCCTTCTTCCGGGACAGGGGACGAAAAACTGTTTTTT CAISPSSGTGDEKLFF TRBJ1-4 - TRBD1 TRBV10-3
TGTGCCAGCAGTTTTCGGCCTGGGGAGCTGTTTTTT CASSFRPGELFF TRBJ2-2 - - TRBV28
TGTGCCAGCAGTCAGGGGGGCTACAATGAGCAGTTCTTC CASSQGGYNEQFF TRBJ2-1 - - TRBV28
TGTGCCAGCAGCCGAGGGAGACAGCTCTTCACAGATACGCAGTATTTT CASSRGRQLFTDTQYF TRBJ2-3 - - TRBV9
TGTGCCTGGAGTGGAACCGGGACTAGCGGGATCTATGAGCAGTTCTTC CAWSGTGTSGIYEQFF TRBJ2-1 few TRBD2 TRBV30
TGTGCCATCAGTGATGGTCAGCGGCCTAGCACAGATACGCAGTATTTT CAISDGQRPSTDTQYF TRBJ2-3 - - TRBV10-3
TGTGCCAGCAGCCAGGGGGGCCGCGGGGCGGGGTCAGATACGCAGTATTTT CASSQGGRGAGSDTQYF TRBJ2-3 - - TRBV3-1/TRBV3-2
TGTGCCAGCAGTTTGACAGCGTATGGCTACACCTTC CASSLTAYGYTF TRBJ1-2 - - TRBV28
TGTGCCAGCAGCCAAGGACAGGGGGCCCCCTACGAGCAGTACTTC CASSQGQGAPYEQYF TRBJ2-7 - TRBD1 TRBV14